This T cell receptor (beta chain) is drawn from a study of OX40 agonist ivuxolimab in advanced cancers. Study details: The study reported partial responses in three patients: one hepatocellular carcinoma, two cutaneous melanoma.

Per germline, CDR1 MDHEN and CDR2 SYDVKM. V lost 6 bases and J 6 bases, leaving 21 bases between the germline ends. The CDR3 consists of 15 residues. Assay: immunoSEQ multiplex PCR; the TCRdb copy retains only in-frame clones and omits some. The sample shows tens of thousands of clones, 86% of them seen only once. Sequences were derived from CD4+ or CD8+ T cells sorted from blood, sampled in a trial of the OX40 agonist ivuxolimab. The chain joins TRBV28 to TRBJ2-7, with TRBD2 as a possible D gene (6 bases). This receptor was taken from an adult with an advanced solid tumor such as melanoma, head and neck, liver or kidney cancer. CDR3 DNA: TGTGCCAGCAGCCCCGGGACTCTCCTAGAGGGCGAGCAGTACTTC. Its protein is CASSPGTLLEGEQYF.